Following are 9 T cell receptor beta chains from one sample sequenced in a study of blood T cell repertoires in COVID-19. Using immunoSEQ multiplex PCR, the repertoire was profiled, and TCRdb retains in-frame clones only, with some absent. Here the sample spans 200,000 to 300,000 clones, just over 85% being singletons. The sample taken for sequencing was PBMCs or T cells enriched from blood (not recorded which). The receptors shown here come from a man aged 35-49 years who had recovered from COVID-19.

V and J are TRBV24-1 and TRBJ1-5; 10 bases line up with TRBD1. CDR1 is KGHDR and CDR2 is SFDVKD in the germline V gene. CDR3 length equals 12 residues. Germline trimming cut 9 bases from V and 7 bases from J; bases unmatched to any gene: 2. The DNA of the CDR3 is TGTGCCACCGGGACAGGGGCCCAGCCCCAGCATTTT. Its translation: CATGTGAQPQHF.

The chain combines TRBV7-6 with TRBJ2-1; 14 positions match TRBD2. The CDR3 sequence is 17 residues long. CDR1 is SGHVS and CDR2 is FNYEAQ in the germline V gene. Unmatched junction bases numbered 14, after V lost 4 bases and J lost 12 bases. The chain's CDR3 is CASSSFGTSGGLRGQFF. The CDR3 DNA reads TGTGCCAGCAGCTCCTTCGGGACTAGCGGGGGTCTTAGAGGGCAGTTCTTC.

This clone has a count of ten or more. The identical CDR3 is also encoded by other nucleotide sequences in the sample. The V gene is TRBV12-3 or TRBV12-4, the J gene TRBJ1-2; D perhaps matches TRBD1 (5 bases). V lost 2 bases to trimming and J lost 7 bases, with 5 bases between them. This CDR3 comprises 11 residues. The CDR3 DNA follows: TGTGCCAGCAGTTTACAGGGTGGCTACACCTTC. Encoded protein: CASSLQGGYTF.

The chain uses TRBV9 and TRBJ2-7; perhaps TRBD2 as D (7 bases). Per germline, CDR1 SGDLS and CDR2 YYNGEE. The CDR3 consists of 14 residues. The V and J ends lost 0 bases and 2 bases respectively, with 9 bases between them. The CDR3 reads CASSVDGGPYEQYF. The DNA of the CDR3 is TGTGCCAGCAGCGTAGACGGGGGGCCCTACGAGCAGTACTTC. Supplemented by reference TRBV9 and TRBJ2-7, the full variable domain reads DSGVTQTPKHLITATGQRVTLRCSPRSGDLSVYWYQQSLDQGLQFLIQYYNGEERAKGNILERFSAQQFPDLHSELNLSSLELGDSALYFCASSVDGGPYEQYFGPGTRLTVT.

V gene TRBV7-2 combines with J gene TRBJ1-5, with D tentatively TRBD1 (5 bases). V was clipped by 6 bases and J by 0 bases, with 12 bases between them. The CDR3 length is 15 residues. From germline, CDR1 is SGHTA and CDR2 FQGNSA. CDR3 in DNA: TGTGCCAGCAGTCTCTGGGGGGATAGCAATCAGCCCCAGCATTTT. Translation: CASSLWGDSNQPQHF.

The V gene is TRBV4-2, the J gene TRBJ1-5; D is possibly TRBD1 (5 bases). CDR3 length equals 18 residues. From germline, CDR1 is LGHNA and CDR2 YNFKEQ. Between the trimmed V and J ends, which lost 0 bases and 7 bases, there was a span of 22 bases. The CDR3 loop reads CASSQESADTGAGQPQHF. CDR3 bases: TGTGCCAGCAGCCAAGAATCGGCAGACACAGGCGCGGGGCAGCCCCAGCATTTT.

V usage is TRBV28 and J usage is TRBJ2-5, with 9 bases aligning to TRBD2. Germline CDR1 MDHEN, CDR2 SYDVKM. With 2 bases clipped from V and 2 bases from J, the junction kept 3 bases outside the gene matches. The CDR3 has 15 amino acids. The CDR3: CASSLTSGLQETQYF. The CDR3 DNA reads TGTGCCAGCAGTTTAACTAGCGGGCTTCAAGAGACCCAGTACTTC.

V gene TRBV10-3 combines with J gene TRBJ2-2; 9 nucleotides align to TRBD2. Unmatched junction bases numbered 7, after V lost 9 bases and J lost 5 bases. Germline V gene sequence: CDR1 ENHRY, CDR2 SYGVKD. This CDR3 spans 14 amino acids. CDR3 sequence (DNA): TGTGCCATTAGCGGGAGCGGGGGAACCGGGGAGCTGTTTTTT. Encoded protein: CAISGSGGTGELFF.

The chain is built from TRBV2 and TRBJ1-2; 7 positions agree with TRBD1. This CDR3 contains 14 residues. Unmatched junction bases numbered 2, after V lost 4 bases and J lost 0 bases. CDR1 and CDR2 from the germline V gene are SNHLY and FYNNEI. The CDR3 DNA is TGTGCCAGCAGTGTAGACAGGGCTAACTATGGCTACACCTTC. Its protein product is CASSVDRANYGYTF.